A single sample gave rise to the 21 T cell receptor beta chains below, sequenced in a study of beta chain features in type 1 diabetes (dated by TCRdb to the late 2010s). The full study reports these points: A moderate but significant shortening of TCRB CDR3 length was observed in type 1 diabetes patients in all four CD4+ subsets.

These TCRs' antigens remain unknown. The library was generated by the immunoSEQ multiplex PCR assay. The entire isolated RNA was reverse transcribed using the High Capacity cDNA Reverse Transcription Kit, and thus expressed TCRB transcripts were sequenced. The source is immuneACCESS, and TCRdb retained only in-frame sequences with V and J called. Part of the clones is not carried over; for the studies checked, unresolved V genes explain less than half of this, and the remainder is unexplained. This sample holds nearly 700,000 clones; under 15% were observed only once. The top ten hold less than 0.025% of the sample. Source material: naive CD4+ T cells from blood. The cell subset or site label for this specimen denotes: true naive CD4+ T cells. The receptors were gathered from a man aged 18-30 years with type 1 diabetes.

This clone was counted a few times. The chain couples TRBV7-9 to TRBJ2-7; the D is unclear. Germline V gene sequence: CDR1 SEHNR, CDR2 FQNEAQ (reference sequence). The germline V and J ends were trimmed by 4 bases and 6 bases, with 13 bases remaining between them. The CDR3 is 13 residues long. The CDR3 DNA reads as TGTGCCAGCAGCTCCCTCTCTAGTGGCGAGCAGTACTTC. It specifies CASSSLSSGEQYF.

This clone was detected only a few times. The chain uses TRBV6-6 and TRBJ2-1; the D call may be TRBD1 or TRBD2 (6 bases each). The CDR3 is 14 amino acids. CDR1 and CDR2 from the germline V gene are MNHNY and SVGAGI (reference sequence). V was cut by 7 bases and J by 6 bases, with 16 bases left in between. The CDR3 protein is CASTVGGHPNEQFF. CDR3 nucleotides: TGTGCCAGCACTGTGGGGGGCCACCCCAATGAGCAGTTCTTC.

This chain uses TRBV5-1 with TRBJ1-1; TRBD1 is a possible D gene (5 bases). There are 14 residues in the CDR3. V lost 4 bases, J lost 3 bases, and 13 bases lay in between. Germline CDR1 is SGHRS and CDR2 is YFSETQ. For the CDR3, the DNA is TGCGCCAGCAGCCTCCAGACAGTGGACACTGAAGCTTTCTTT. Protein product: CASSLQTVDTEAFF. Based on the CDR3 plus reference TRBV5-1 and TRBJ1-1, the full variable domain is KAGVTQTPRYLIKTRGQQVTLSCSPISGHRSVSWYQQTPGQGLQFLFEYFSETQRNKGNFPGRFSGRQFSNSRSEMNVSTLELGDSALYLCASSLQTVDTEAFFGQGTRLTVV.

This clone was detected only a few times. The chain employs TRBV4-1 and TRBJ1-1; TRBD1 agrees at 7 bases. Looked up from germline, CDR1 is MGHRA and CDR2 is YSYEKL. CDR3 size: 15 residues. Losses at the gene ends were 4 bases for V and 2 bases for J; bases not matched to a gene: 7. CDR3: CASSLEGQKNTEAFF. CDR3 nucleotide sequence: TGCGCCAGCAGCCTAGAGGGACAGAAAAACACTGAAGCTTTCTTT.

This clone was counted only a few times. This chain joins TRBV7-9 and TRBJ1-1; D gene uncertain. From germline, CDR1 is SEHNR and CDR2 FQNEAQ (reference sequence). V lost 1 base and J lost 5, with 11 bases in between. The CDR3 sequence is 14 residues long. This CDR3 reads CASSLVIVATEAFF. CDR3 nucleotide sequence: TGTGCCAGCAGCTTAGTAATCGTGGCAACTGAAGCTTTCTTT.

This clone was detected only a few times. The V and J genes are TRBV4-1 and TRBJ2-7; D gene unclear. Per the germline V gene, CDR1 is MGHRA and CDR2 is YSYEKL. The V gene lost 2 bases and the J gene lost 7 bases, with 12 bases spanning the gap. This CDR3 has 13 residues. The CDR3 sequence: CASSQPLGLEQYF. CDR3 nucleotide sequence: TGCGCCAGCAGCCAACCCTTGGGCCTAGAGCAGTACTTC.

The chain uses TRBV2 and TRBJ1-5, with D uncertain. Germline V CDR1 and CDR2: SNHLY, FYNNEI. The V end was cut by 3 bases, the J end by 4 bases, with 7 bases between. The length of the CDR3 is 13 residues. CDR3 sequence reads: CASSDEPNQPQHF. The DNA of the CDR3 is TGTGCCAGCAGTGATGAACCTAATCAGCCCCAGCATTTT. The full variable domain, with the rest looked up from reference TRBV2 and TRBJ1-5, is EPEVTQTPSHQVTQMGQEVILRCVPISNHLYFYWYRQILGQKVEFLVSFYNNEISEKSEIFDDQFSVERPDGSNFTLKIRSTKLEDSAMYFCASSDEPNQPQHFGDGTRLSIL.

The gene calls are TRBV10-1 and TRBJ1-1; perhaps TRBD1 as D (6 bases). This CDR3 is 13 amino acids long. Germline CDR1 reads WNHNN; CDR2 reads SYGVQD (reference sequence). With 7 bases removed from V and 4 bases from J, the gap between germline ends came to 13 bases. CDR3 sequence reads: CASTDRGGTEAFF. As DNA, the CDR3 is TGCGCCAGCACGGACAGAGGAGGCACTGAAGCTTTCTTT.

This chain links TRBV9 with TRBJ2-7; 8 nucleotides agree with TRBD2. Losses at the gene ends were 3 bases for V and 2 bases for J; bases not matched to a gene: 22. This CDR3 is built from 20 residues. The V gene's germline CDR1 is SGDLS and CDR2 YYNGEE. The CDR3 DNA is TGTGCCAGCAGCGAGACGGGAGGGACTAGAGAAAGCGCGTTGCCCTACGAGCAGTACTTC. Amino acid sequence: CASSETGGTRESALPYEQYF. The full variable domain, in which reference TRBV9 and TRBJ2-7 provide the parts outside the CDR3, is DSGVTQTPKHLITATGQRVTLRCSPRSGDLSVYWYQQSLDQGLQFLIQYYNGEERAKGNILERFSAQQFPDLHSELNLSSLELGDSALYFCASSETGGTRESALPYEQYFGPGTRLTVT.

V and J are TRBV28 and TRBJ2-1; TRBD2 agrees at 10 bases. V trimming: 5 bases; J trimming: 8 bases; junction bases outside the gene matches: 9. Germline lookup yields CDR1 MDHEN and CDR2 SYDVKM. The CDR3 runs 15 residues. CDR3 nucleotide sequence: TGTGCCAGCAGTCCGAGGAGCGGGGGGGCGCATGAGCAGTTCTTC. Amino acids: CASSPRSGGAHEQFF.

Remarks on this clone: The same CDR3 is also encoded by other DNA sequences in this sample. The chain couples TRBV30 to TRBJ2-7; no definite D call. The germline gives CDR1 GTSNPN, CDR2 SVGIG (reference sequence). The CDR3 has 12 residues. The V and J ends lost 2 bases and 4 bases respectively, with 9 bases between them. CDR3 loop: CAWSPDLYEQYF. CDR3 nucleotides: TGTGCCTGGAGTCCGGACCTTTACGAGCAGTACTTC.

V and J are TRBV29-1 and TRBJ1-1, with no clear D. V lost 2 bases and J 5 bases, leaving 12 bases between the germline ends. Germline values: CDR1 SQVTM, CDR2 ANQGSEA. This CDR3 is built from 13 residues. CDR3 DNA sequence: TGCAGCGTTGAAAGTCAGGCGGAGACTGAAGCTTTCTTT. This sequence encodes CSVESQAETEAFF.

The V and J genes are TRBV4-1 and TRBJ1-2; 9 bases align to TRBD1. In germline, CDR1 is MGHRA, CDR2 YSYEKL. CDR3 size: 14 residues. J was trimmed by 6 bases and V by 3 bases; bases with no gene match: 5. The CDR3 loop reads CASSQPQGADGYTF. CDR3 DNA: TGCGCCAGCAGCCAGCCACAGGGGGCTGATGGCTACACCTTC.

The V gene is TRBV4-1, the J gene TRBJ2-2; D is possibly TRBD1 (5 bases). In germline, CDR1 is MGHRA, CDR2 YSYEKL. V dropped 6 bases and J dropped 0 bases, with 14 bases sitting between them. The CDR3 is made up of 16 amino acids. The CDR3 reads CASRPTGTANTGELFF. The DNA of the CDR3 is TGCGCCAGCAGACCAACAGGTACCGCGAACACCGGGGAGCTGTTTTTT.

The chain recombines TRBV7-8 with TRBJ1-5, with 10 bases lining up with TRBD1. The CDR3 runs to 14 residues. Germline CDR1 and CDR2: SGHVS and FQNEAQ. Trimming cost V 5 bases and J 6 bases; bases outside gene matches: 4. CDR3 in amino acids: CASSRGQGSQPQHF. CDR3 DNA sequence: TGTGCCAGCAGCCGGGGACAGGGGAGTCAGCCCCAGCATTTT. The full variable domain, rest sourced from reference TRBV7-8 and TRBJ1-5, is GAGVSQSPRYKVAKRGQDVALRCDPISGHVSLFWYQQALGQGPEFLTYFQNEAQLDKSGLPSDRFFAERPEGSVSTLKIQRTQQEDSAVYLCASSRGQGSQPQHFGDGTRLSIL.

The chain joins TRBV5-4 to TRBJ2-5; D possibly matches TRBD1 or TRBD2 (5 bases each). This CDR3 is built from 15 residues. Germline CDR1 and CDR2: SGHNT and YYREEE (reference sequence). Between the trimmed V and J ends, which lost 5 bases and 5 bases, there was a span of 19 bases. CDR3 DNA: TGTGCCAGCAGAATAAACGGGACCTACGGGGAGACCCAGTACTTC. Its protein product is CASRINGTYGETQYF.

This clone was observed a few times. The V and J genes are TRBV5-1 and TRBJ2-1, with a weak D call TRBD2 (5 bases). V lost 0 bases and J 8 bases, leaving 21 bases between the germline ends. Germline-derived CDR1 and CDR2 are SGHRS and YFSETQ. The CDR3 has 17 residues. CDR3 residues: CASSLVGRTEGLDEQFF. The CDR3 DNA is TGCGCCAGCAGCTTGGTAGGCCGAACAGAGGGTTTGGATGAGCAGTTCTTC.

The sample holds a few counts of this clone. The J gene is TRBJ2-2, the V gene TRBV25-1; 10 nucleotides match TRBD1. The CDR3 spans 15 residues. Germline trimming cut 4 bases from V and 6 bases from J; bases unmatched to any gene: 5. Per germline, CDR1 MGHDK and CDR2 SYGVNS. CDR3 sequence: CASSGDRGVAGELFF. CDR3 sequence (DNA): TGTGCCAGCAGTGGGGACAGGGGAGTCGCCGGGGAGCTGTTTTTT.

V usage is TRBV6-1 and J usage is TRBJ2-7; 9 nucleotides agree with TRBD1. The CDR3 runs to 15 residues. Germline trimming cut 8 bases from V and 1 base from J; bases unmatched to any gene: 9. Germline loops: CDR1 MNHNS, CDR2 SASEGT. The CDR3 loop reads CASGAGQGSSYEQYF. Here the CDR3 DNA reads TGTGCCAGCGGAGCGGGACAGGGATCGTCCTACGAGCAGTACTTC.

The chain carries TRBV7-9 and TRBJ1-1; D might be TRBD1 (6 bases). The V gene's germline CDR1 is SEHNR and CDR2 FQNEAQ (reference sequence). Trimming shortened V by 0 bases and J by 3 bases, and 14 bases separated the two germline ends. The CDR3 covers 16 residues. CDR3 sequence reads: CASSLASGAADTEAFF. The CDR3 DNA sequence: TGTGCCAGCAGCTTAGCGTCAGGGGCAGCGGACACTGAAGCTTTCTTT.

Regarding this clone: A much larger clone lies one base from this, so it may be a read error. This chain connects TRBV5-6 to TRBJ2-5; D gene uncertain. Germline CDR1 is SGHDT and CDR2 is YYEEEE. The V and J ends lost 4 bases and 1 base respectively, with 2 bases between them. The CDR3 consists of 11 residues. The CDR3 loop reads CASSAQETQYF. The DNA for the CDR3 is TGTGCCAGCAGCGCCCAAGAGACCCAGTACTTC.